The rows below give T cell receptor beta chains drawn from one sample of a study of early T cells in non-severe SARS-CoV-2 infection. TCRdb passed the 5' RACE reads through MiXCR, listing each CDR3 protein once. The sample has 50,000 to 65,000 distinct CDR3 sequences, roughly 21% seen once. Source: whole blood, taken at baseline. These receptors came from an adult who was a healthcare worker with PCR-confirmed SARS-CoV-2 infection or an uninfected control (not recorded which). Each CDR3 is given with its conserved first and last residue.

cdr3_length: 15
j_call: TRBJ2-7
v_call: TRBV10-2
cdr3_aa: CASADAFRDSALQYF

cdr3_length: 13
j_call: TRBJ2-7
v_call: TRBV18
cdr3_aa: CASSPGGHYEQYF

cdr3_length: 13
j_call: TRBJ2-5
v_call: TRBV3-1
cdr3_aa: CASSQVAGETQYF

cdr3_length: 13
j_call: TRBJ1-1
v_call: TRBV6-6
cdr3_aa: CASSLGPTTEAFF

cdr3_length: 10
j_call: TRBJ1-2
v_call: TRBV20-1
cdr3_aa: CSAAVGGYTF

cdr3_length: 13
j_call: TRBJ1-1
v_call: TRBV7-9
cdr3_aa: CASSLRGGTEAFF

cdr3_length: 13
j_call: TRBJ2-7
v_call: TRBV20-1
cdr3_aa: CSAVAGGEYEQYF

cdr3_length: 16
j_call: TRBJ1-1
v_call: TRBV15
cdr3_aa: CATSRDKGAGNTEAFF

cdr3_length: 14
j_call: TRBJ1-1
v_call: TRBV9
cdr3_aa: CASSGDRSSTEAFF

cdr3_length: 15
j_call: TRBJ2-3
v_call: TRBV12-3/TRBV12-4
cdr3_aa: CASILGAGGIDTQYF

cdr3_length: 11
j_call: TRBJ1-3
v_call: TRBV7-9
cdr3_aa: CASSPDTPIYF

cdr3_length: 13
j_call: TRBJ1-1
v_call: TRBV9
cdr3_aa: CASSAGPNTEAFF

cdr3_length: 13
j_call: TRBJ2-3
v_call: TRBV10-3
cdr3_aa: CAITATITDTQYF

cdr3_length: 15
j_call: TRBJ2-5
v_call: TRBV20-1
cdr3_aa: CSARQALAGLETQYF

cdr3_length: 15
j_call: TRBJ2-2
v_call: TRBV29-1
cdr3_aa: CSVGPRGANTGELFF

cdr3_length: 14
j_call: TRBJ1-2
v_call: TRBV28
cdr3_aa: CASSQGGINYGYTF

cdr3_length: 14
j_call: TRBJ2-1
v_call: TRBV6-2/TRBV6-3
cdr3_aa: CASGVAGVYNEQFF

cdr3_length: 15
j_call: TRBJ1-2
v_call: TRBV7-9
cdr3_aa: CASSLFAGGEDGYTF

cdr3_length: 13
j_call: TRBJ2-3
v_call: TRBV29-1
cdr3_aa: CSVWTGSTDTQYF

cdr3_length: 13
j_call: TRBJ1-1
v_call: TRBV4-1
cdr3_aa: CASSQNGGAEAFF

cdr3_length: 13
j_call: TRBJ2-5
v_call: TRBV18
cdr3_aa: CASSPLGQETQYF

cdr3_length: 15
j_call: TRBJ2-1
v_call: TRBV5-1
cdr3_aa: CASSLVGSSYNEQFF

cdr3_length: 13
j_call: TRBJ2-7
v_call: TRBV20-1
cdr3_aa: CSAKGLAEYEQYF

cdr3_length: 14
j_call: TRBJ2-1
v_call: TRBV18
cdr3_aa: CASSPVSSYNEQFF

cdr3_length: 13
j_call: TRBJ2-5
v_call: TRBV7-3
cdr3_aa: CASSLGLSETQYF

cdr3_length: 17
j_call: TRBJ2-1
v_call: TRBV3-1
cdr3_aa: CASSHVGRGSPYNEQFF

cdr3_length: 16
j_call: TRBJ2-7
v_call: TRBV20-1
cdr3_aa: CSARDRRLAGSYEQYF

cdr3_length: 13
j_call: TRBJ2-3
v_call: TRBV2
cdr3_aa: CASSDQSPDTQYF

cdr3_length: 12
j_call: TRBJ1-2
v_call: TRBV10-2
cdr3_aa: CASSVLGQGNTF

cdr3_length: 15
j_call: TRBJ2-7
v_call: TRBV11-2
cdr3_aa: CASSSLRTQRDEQYF

cdr3_length: 13
j_call: TRBJ2-2
v_call: TRBV12-3/TRBV12-4
cdr3_aa: CASSEWGTGELFF